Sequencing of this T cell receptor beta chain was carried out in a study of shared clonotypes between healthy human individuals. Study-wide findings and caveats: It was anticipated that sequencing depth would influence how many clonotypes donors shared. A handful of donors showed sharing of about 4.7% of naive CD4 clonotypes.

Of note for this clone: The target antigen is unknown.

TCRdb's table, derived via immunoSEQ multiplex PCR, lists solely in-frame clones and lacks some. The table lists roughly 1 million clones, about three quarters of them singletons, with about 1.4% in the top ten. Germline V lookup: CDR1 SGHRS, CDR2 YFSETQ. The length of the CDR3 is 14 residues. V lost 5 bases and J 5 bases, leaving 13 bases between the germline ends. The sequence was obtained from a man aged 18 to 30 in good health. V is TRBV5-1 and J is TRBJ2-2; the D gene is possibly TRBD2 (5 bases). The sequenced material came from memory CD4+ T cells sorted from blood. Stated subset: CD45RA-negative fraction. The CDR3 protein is CASSLTSGTGELFF. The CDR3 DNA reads TGCGCCAGCAGTCTGACTTCGGGGACCGGGGAGCTGTTTTTT.